What follows are 22 T cell receptor beta chains derived from one specimen sequenced in a study of blood T cell repertoires in COVID-19. Produced via immunoSEQ multiplex PCR; TCRdb's table is partial and in-frame only. Of about 180,000 clones listed, about 91% were seen once; the top ten hold roughly 2.4%. The specimen sequenced was PBMCs or T cells enriched from blood (not recorded which). These receptors originate from a woman aged 40 to 50 with acute COVID-19.

In this sample, this clone turned up a few times. The rearrangement joins TRBV19 to TRBJ1-5; D not resolved. V was shortened by 3 bases and J by 6 bases, with 15 bases between the two germline ends. The CDR3 contains 15 residues. Germline loops: CDR1 LNHDA, CDR2 SQIVND (reference sequence). CDR3 protein: CASSIKSRSFQPQHF. CDR3 nucleotides: TGTGCCAGTAGTATTAAGTCGAGGTCCTTTCAGCCCCAGCATTTT. The whole variable domain, filled in from reference TRBV19 and TRBJ1-5, reads DGGITQSPKYLFRKEGQNVTLSCEQNLNHDAMYWYRQDPGQGLRLIYYSQIVNDFQKGDIAEGYSVSREKKESFPLTVTSAQKNPTAFYLCASSIKSRSFQPQHFGDGTRLSIL.

This clone was recorded once. The chain employs TRBV7-8 and TRBJ2-1; no clear D gene. This CDR3 has 14 residues. The ends were cut back, 5 bases at V and 7 bases at J, with 15 bases in the middle. Germline values: CDR1 SGHVS, CDR2 FQNEAQ. CDR3: CASSPVRSGNEQFF. CDR3 nucleotide sequence: TGTGCCAGCAGCCCTGTCCGCTCCGGGAATGAGCAGTTCTTC.

V gene TRBV3-1 (or the pseudogene TRBV3-2) combines with J gene TRBJ2-7; 11 bases match TRBD2. V was pared by 5 bases and J by 6 bases, with 6 bases of the junction left unmatched. Looked up from germline, CDR1 is LGHDT and CDR2 is YNNKEL (reference sequence). The CDR3 loop spans 14 amino acids. The CDR3 region has the DNA TGTGCCAGCAGCTATAGCGGGAGGGCCGGCGAGCAGTACTTC. Translating it yields CASSYSGRAGEQYF.

This clone was observed a single time. CDR3 sequence: CAWSAGGSGGEKLFF. DNA of the CDR3: TGTGCCTGGAGTGCAGGGGGCAGTGGTGGGGAAAAACTGTTTTTT. V gene TRBV30 combines with J gene TRBJ1-4; TRBD1 aligns across 8 bases. CDR3 length: 15 residues. V shed 1 base and J 8 bases; nucleotides not matched to a gene: 9. Germline V lookup: CDR1 GTSNPN, CDR2 SVGIG (reference sequence).

In this sample, this clone turned up a few times. V gene TRBV18 combines with J gene TRBJ2-7; tentative D call: TRBD1 (6 bases). The CDR3 sequence is 16 residues long. Trimming pared 1 base from V and 7 bases from J, leaving 20 bases between. Germline CDR1 KGHSH, CDR2 LQKENI. Here the CDR3 reads CASSPLARGAALEQYF. DNA of the CDR3: TGTGCCAGCTCACCACTTGCCAGGGGAGCCGCCCTGGAGCAGTACTTC.

The CDR3: CASSPGGDPTDTQYF. CDR3 DNA sequence: TGTGCCAGCAGCCCCGGCGGGGACCCCACAGATACGCAGTATTTT. The rearrangement links TRBV11-3 to TRBJ2-3; tentative D call: TRBD2 (6 bases). V lost 5 bases and J 2 bases, leaving 14 bases between the germline ends. CDR1 and CDR2 (germline): SGHNT, YENEEA. The CDR3 totals 15 residues.

The chain has TRBV2 and TRBJ1-4; TRBD1 aligns across 9 bases. Trimming cost V 6 bases and J 7 bases; bases outside gene matches: 6. CDR1 is SNHLY and CDR2 is FYNNEI in the germline V gene. The CDR3 has 14 residues. The CDR3: CASREQGAGEKLFF. The CDR3 nucleotides read TGTGCCAGCAGGGAACAGGGGGCAGGTGAAAAACTGTTTTTT.

The J gene is TRBJ1-4, the V gene TRBV11-2; tentative D call: TRBD1 (5 bases). CDR3 size: 15 residues. Germline assignment: CDR1 SGHAT and CDR2 FQNNGV. V shed 1 base and J shed 3 bases, with 9 bases lying between them. CDR3 amino acids: CASSLGGVPNEKLFF. In DNA form, the CDR3 reads TGTGCCAGCAGCTTAGGGGGGGTTCCTAATGAAAAACTGTTTTTT. Using reference TRBV11-2 and TRBJ1-4 for the parts outside the CDR3, the full variable domain is EAGVAQSPRYKIIEKRQSVAFWCNPISGHATLYWYQQILGQGPKLLIQFQNNGVVDDSQLPKDRFSAERLKGVDSTLKIQPAKLEDSAVYLCASSLGGVPNEKLFFGSGTQLSVL.

The chain links TRBV7-3 to TRBJ2-3, with 7 bases that match TRBD2. The CDR3 covers 17 residues. The ends lost 2 bases at V and 0 bases at J; junction bases unmatched: 8. Germline CDR1 SGHTA, CDR2 FQGTGA. The CDR3 DNA reads TGTGCCAGCAGCTTACGACACGGGGGGACTAGCACAGATACGCAGTATTTT. This sequence encodes CASSLRHGGTSTDTQYF. The full variable domain, its missing parts supplied by reference TRBV7-3 and TRBJ2-3, is GAGVSQTPSNKVTEKGKYVELRCDPISGHTALYWYRQSLGQGPEFLIYFQGTGAADDSGLPNDRFFAVRPEGSVSTLKIQRTERGDSAVYLCASSLRHGGTSTDTQYFGPGTRLTVL.

The chain recombines TRBV6-4 with TRBJ2-1; 11 bases fit TRBD2. After removal of 3 bases from V and 6 bases from J, the junction contained 4 bases not matched to a gene. The CDR3 spans 15 residues. Germline CDR1 reads MRHNA; CDR2 reads SNTAGT. CDR3 bases: TGTGCCAGCAGTGAGGGTCTAGCGGGAGGCAATGAGCAGTTCTTC. Amino acid sequence: CASSEGLAGGNEQFF.

V gene TRBV4-1 combines with J gene TRBJ2-3; 7 positions agree with TRBD2. CDR1 is MGHRA and CDR2 is YSYEKL in the germline V gene. This CDR3 contains 17 residues. The ends lost 2 bases at V and 0 bases at J; junction bases unmatched: 8. The DNA for the CDR3 is TGCGCCAGCAGCCAATCGGGGCCGGGACTAAGCACAGATACGCAGTATTTT. Its protein product is CASSQSGPGLSTDTQYF.

The chain is built from TRBV19 and TRBJ2-5; D possibly corresponds to TRBD1 (5 bases). CDR1 is LNHDA, CDR2 SQIVND, per germline (reference sequence). The CDR3 consists of 15 residues. The V gene lost 6 bases and the J gene lost 0 bases, with 14 bases spanning the gap. In nucleotides, the CDR3 is TGTGCCAGTAGAGGCAGGACAACCAACCAAGAGACCCAGTACTTC. Its translation: CASRGRTTNQETQYF.

This clone was seen a few times. This rearrangement joins TRBV19 to TRBJ2-3; 7 bases are shared with TRBD1. The trim removed 5 bases at V and 6 bases at J, leaving 11 bases unmatched. The CDR3 has 15 amino acids. Germline V CDR1 and CDR2: LNHDA, SQIVND (reference sequence). The CDR3: CASSDRVLRTDTQYF. DNA of the CDR3: TGTGCCAGTAGTGACAGGGTGTTGAGGACCGATACGCAGTATTTT.

The chain has TRBV5-1 and TRBJ2-1, with a weak D call TRBD2 (6 bases). Trimming left V 1 base short and J 4 bases short, with 12 bases between. In germline, CDR1 is SGHRS, CDR2 YFSETQ. The CDR3 consists of 15 residues. CDR3: CASSLRSGNYNEQFF. CDR3 nucleotide sequence: TGCGCCAGCAGCTTGCGTAGCGGTAATTACAATGAGCAGTTCTTC.

The V gene is TRBV28, the J gene TRBJ2-1; 7 bases are shared with TRBD2. The V and J ends lost 1 base and 1 base, in that order; junction bases with no gene match: 4. The CDR3 is made up of 16 amino acids. Germline lookup yields CDR1 MDHEN and CDR2 SYDVKM. In DNA, the CDR3 is TGTGCCAGCAGTTTATCCCCTAGCGGATCCTACAATGAGCAGTTCTTC. Translation gives CASSLSPSGSYNEQFF.

This clone appeared a single time. The J gene is TRBJ1-1, the V gene TRBV12-2. TRBV12-2 is a pseudogene locus. The CDR3 consists of 16 residues. The CDR3 nucleotides are TGTGCAAGTCGCACCGGGATGGAAAGAAGGAACACTGAAGCTTTCTTT. Encoded protein: CASRTGMERRNTEAFF.

V is TRBV7-2 and J is TRBJ2-1; TRBD2 matches 11 bases. Germline lookup yields CDR1 SGHTA and CDR2 FQGNSA. The CDR3 is 14 residues long. The V and J ends lost 5 bases and 9 bases, in that order; junction bases with no gene match: 6. The DNA of the CDR3 is TGTGCCAGCAGCCCACTAGCGGGAGAGAGTGAGCAGTTCTTC. This encodes CASSPLAGESEQFF. The entire variable domain, with the rest obtained from reference TRBV7-2 and TRBJ2-1, is as follows: GAGVSQSPSNKVTEKGKDVELRCDPISGHTALYWYRQSLGQGLEFLIYFQGNSAPDKSGLPSDRFSAERTGGSVSTLTIQRTQQEDSAVYLCASSPLAGESEQFFGPGTRLTVL.

The chain employs TRBV10-3 and TRBJ2-3; tentative D call: TRBD1 (5 bases). V lost 4 bases, J lost 2 bases, and 13 bases lay in between. The germline gives CDR1 ENHRY, CDR2 SYGVKD. The CDR3 has 15 amino acids. CDR3: CAISGRQGPTDTQYF. CDR3 DNA: TGTGCCATCAGTGGGCGGCAGGGCCCCACAGATACGCAGTATTTT.

This sequence joins TRBV4-1 and TRBJ1-4, with D possibly being TRBD1 (6 bases). V was shortened by 1 base and J by 0 bases, with 12 bases between the two germline ends. The CDR3 is made up of 17 amino acids. Germline loops: CDR1 MGHRA, CDR2 YSYEKL. CDR3 protein: CASSQARTVATNEKLFF. As DNA, the CDR3 is TGCGCCAGCAGCCAAGCTAGGACAGTTGCAACTAATGAAAAACTGTTTTTT.

The V gene is TRBV19, the J gene TRBJ1-4; a possible D gene is TRBD1 (6 bases). Per the germline V gene, CDR1 is LNHDA and CDR2 is SQIVND (reference sequence). Trimming cost V 3 bases and J 7 bases, with 9 bases left between them. The CDR3 has 13 amino acids. DNA of the CDR3: TGTGCCAGTAGTATCCAGGGGCGTGAAAAACTGTTTTTT. This gives the protein CASSIQGREKLFF.

The V call is TRBV7-2, the J call TRBJ2-3, with 8 nucleotides matching TRBD2. With 6 bases clipped from V and 5 bases from J, the junction kept 10 bases outside the gene matches. Per germline, CDR1 SGHTA and CDR2 FQGNSA. The CDR3 is 15 amino acids. DNA of the CDR3: TGTGCCAGCAGGCGAACAGGCAGCGGGAGAGATACGCAGTATTTT. This codes for CASRRTGSGRDTQYF.

This chain uses TRBV28 with TRBJ1-1; the match to TRBD1 covers 11 bases. The CDR3 spans 18 residues. Germline values: CDR1 MDHEN, CDR2 SYDVKM. V shed 4 bases and J 2 bases; nucleotides not matched to a gene: 12. CDR3 nucleotides: TGTGCCAGCAGTTCTACCCTATATGGGACAGGGGGTAACACTGAAGCTTTCTTT. This gives the protein CASSSTLYGTGGNTEAFF.